These 15 T cell receptor beta chains were sequenced from one sample in a study of blood T cell repertoires in COVID-19. The repertoire was sequenced with immunoSEQ multiplex PCR; TCRdb's copy has only in-frame clones and lacks some. The data show about 63,000 clones, with around 90% seen just once and approximately 5.1% held by the top ten. The source material was peripheral blood. The source is a human donor in a cohort sampled during active COVID-19.

The V gene is TRBV24-1, the J gene TRBJ2-3; TRBD2 might be the D (7 bases). This CDR3 is 15 amino acids long. Germline CDR1 is KGHDR and CDR2 is SFDVKD. Trimming took off 4 bases at V and 1 base at J, with 11 bases between the two ends. CDR3 amino acids: CATSEGGGGTDTQYF. The DNA for the CDR3 is TGTGCCACCAGTGAGGGAGGGGGGGGCACAGATACGCAGTATTTT.

V gene TRBV7-2 combines with J gene TRBJ2-3, with D tentatively TRBD2 (6 bases). Per the germline V gene, CDR1 is SGHTA and CDR2 is FQGNSA. The V end was cut by 2 bases, the J end by 1 base, with 10 bases between. This CDR3 is built from 15 residues. The CDR3 reads CASSLYGGGTDTQYF. The CDR3 nucleotides are TGTGCCAGCAGCTTATACGGGGGAGGCACAGATACGCAGTATTTT.

This rearrangement joins TRBV19 to TRBJ1-5, with 10 nucleotides matching TRBD1. Unmatched junction bases numbered 15, after V lost 8 bases and J lost 2 bases. The CDR3 totals 18 residues. Germline CDR1 and CDR2: LNHDA and SQIVND (reference sequence). The DNA of the CDR3 is TGTGCCAGTGGGACCCGGGACAGGGGAGGGGTAGGCAATCAGCCCCAGCATTTT. Translated: CASGTRDRGGVGNQPQHF.

The rearrangement joins TRBV15 to TRBJ2-7; tentative D call: TRBD2 (5 bases). V lost 0 bases to trimming and J lost 4 bases, with 13 bases between them. From germline, CDR1 is LNHNV and CDR2 YYDKDF (reference sequence). This CDR3 region has 15 residues. The CDR3 loop is CATSREEATAYEQYF. Here the CDR3 DNA reads TGTGCCACCAGCAGAGAGGAGGCGACCGCGTACGAGCAGTACTTC.

The chain joins TRBV10-1 to TRBJ2-5, with D possibly being TRBD2 (6 bases). The CDR3 length is 17 residues. Germline-derived CDR1 and CDR2 are WNHNN and SYGVQD (reference sequence). V was clipped by 7 bases and J by 5 bases, with 26 bases between them. CDR3 nucleotide sequence: TGCGCCAGCAAAAATTTCATGGGACTCCTGGGGAGGGAGACCCAGTACTTC. This gives the protein CASKNFMGLLGRETQYF.

The J gene is TRBJ1-5, the V gene TRBV18; D not certain. Germline V gene data show CDR1 as KGHSH and CDR2 as LQKENI. CDR3 length: 13 residues. V shed 5 bases and J shed 3 bases, with 8 bases lying between them. The CDR3 DNA reads as TGTGCCAGCTCAACAAGTTCCAATCAGCCCCAGCATTTT. It translates to CASSTSSNQPQHF.

DNA of the CDR3: TGTGCCAGCAGCGCAATCCCGACAGGGATCCACGAGCAGTACTTC. Translating it yields CASSAIPTGIHEQYF. The gene calls are TRBV9 and TRBJ2-7; 7 bases agree with TRBD1. The V segment lost 3 bases and the J segment 5 bases; nucleotides outside the gene matches: 11. CDR1 SGDLS and CDR2 YYNGEE come from the germline V gene. There are 15 residues in the CDR3.

The rearrangement uses TRBV12-3 or TRBV12-4 and TRBJ1-2; no definite D call. There are 13 residues in the CDR3. V was pared by 3 bases and J by 1 base, with 6 bases between. CDR3 coding DNA: TGTGCCAGCAGTTTGGTACTTAACTATGGCTACACCTTC. Protein: CASSLVLNYGYTF.

In this sample, this clone turned up once. DNA of the CDR3: TGTGCCAGCAGCTTCGGGGGTACACAGCTCGAGACCCAGTACTTC. It encodes CASSFGGTQLETQYF. The chain links TRBV7-9 to TRBJ2-5; D may be TRBD2 (6 bases). CDR1 is SEHNR, CDR2 FQNEAQ, per germline (reference sequence). V gave up 3 bases and J gave up 5 bases, with 16 bases separating them. This CDR3 contains 15 residues.

The genes are TRBV28 and TRBJ2-1; tentatively, D is TRBD2 (5 bases). CDR3 length: 14 residues. Trimming took 7 bases from V and 5 from J, leaving 15 bases between them. CDR1 and CDR2 (germline): MDHEN, SYDVKM. The CDR3 is CASTPPGSHNEQFF. In nucleotides, the CDR3 is TGTGCCAGCACCCCCCCGGGGTCCCACAATGAGCAGTTCTTC.

The chain couples TRBV3-1 (or the pseudogene TRBV3-2) to TRBJ2-3; D remains unclear. Germline CDR1 LGHDT, CDR2 YNNKEL (reference sequence). V gave up 2 bases and J gave up 5 bases, with 2 bases separating them. There are 11 residues in the CDR3. CDR3 sequence (DNA): TGTGCCAGCAGCCAACAAGATACGCAGTATTTT. Protein product: CASSQQDTQYF.

The V and J genes are TRBV29-1 and TRBJ1-1; D uncertain. Germline-derived CDR1 and CDR2 are SQVTM and ANQGSEA. Trimming shortened V by 4 bases and J by 0 bases, and 6 bases separated the two germline ends. The CDR3 covers 12 residues. CDR3 in DNA: TGCAGCGTTGCCGTTCTGAACACTGAAGCTTTCTTT. Translation: CSVAVLNTEAFF.

This clone has only a few counts. The chain uses TRBV4-1 and TRBJ1-6; 9 bases line up with TRBD1. CDR1 and CDR2 (germline): MGHRA, YSYEKL. The CDR3 contains 17 residues. V was clipped by 2 bases and J by 3 bases; unmatched bases: 5. The CDR3 here is CASSQTRDRDYNSPLHF. In nucleotides, the CDR3 is TGCGCCAGCAGCCAAACTAGGGACAGGGACTATAATTCACCCCTCCACTTT.

This CDR3 is CATRGQENYGYTF. In DNA form, the CDR3 reads TGTGCCACCCGAGGACAGGAGAACTATGGCTACACCTTC. The genes are TRBV6-5 and TRBJ1-2; 7 bases map to TRBD1. CDR3 length: 13 amino acids. J lost 2 bases, V lost 10 bases, and 7 bases had no gene match. Germline V lookup: CDR1 MNHEY, CDR2 SVGAGI.

The CDR3 protein is CASSQTSGLAKNIQYF. CDR3 DNA: TGTGCCAGCAGCCAAACTAGCGGTTTAGCCAAAAACATTCAGTACTTC. The V gene is TRBV3-1 (or the pseudogene TRBV3-2), the J gene TRBJ2-4; TRBD2 aligns across 8 bases. The CDR3 sequence is 16 residues long. The junction had 3 bases not matched to a gene; V was cut back by 2 bases and J by 0 bases. Germline V CDR1 and CDR2: LGHDT, YNNKEL (reference sequence).